The 21 T cell receptor beta chains given below trace back to one sample, sequenced in a study of post-analysis software for immune sequencing data. Study-level findings and limits: When patients were compared with controls, about 5 TRBV segments were more frequent, TRBV5-6, TRBV5-1 and TRBV20-1 among them.

The authors incorporated unique molecular identifiers into the TCR beta cDNA libraries. A single record per CDR3 protein comes from TCRdb applying MiXCR to the PCR reads. The sample includes around 440,000 distinct CDR3 sequences, nearly 45% seen only once; the top ten take 12%. Their specific antigens are unknown. Material for sequencing was blood. The receptors shown here come from a girl aged 10 to 17 with multiple sclerosis.

This clonotype was counted between two and nine times. This chain joins TRBV12-3 or TRBV12-4 and TRBJ2-5; maybe TRBD2 (5 bases). The CDR3 runs to 13 residues. Trimming left V 8 bases short and J 5 bases short, with 15 bases between. Here the CDR3 reads CASGLPGWETQYF. The CDR3 bases are TGTGCCAGCGGATTACCGGGATGGGAGACCCAGTACTTC.

V and J are TRBV20-1 and TRBJ2-3; TRBD2 matches at 10 bases. This CDR3 has 16 residues. Germline V gives CDR1 DFQATT, CDR2 SNEGSKA (reference sequence). V lost 0 bases, J lost 5 bases, and 8 bases stayed unmatched. CDR3 sequence: CSARDLLEREGDTQYF. DNA of the CDR3: TGCAGTGCTAGAGACCTTCTCGAGCGGGAGGGAGATACGCAGTATTTT.

V gene TRBV7-9 combines with J gene TRBJ1-1; a weak D match, TRBD1 (6 bases). This CDR3 has 20 residues. Trimming cost V 4 bases and J 3 bases, with 30 bases left between them. Germline lookup yields CDR1 SEHNR and CDR2 FQNEAQ (reference sequence). The CDR3 protein is CASSSPRQTGFKGYHTEAFF. CDR3 in DNA: TGTGCCAGCAGCTCCCCTCGCCAGACAGGCTTTAAGGGATATCACACTGAAGCTTTCTTT.

The chain has TRBV4-1 and TRBJ2-5, with D possibly TRBD2 on 6 matching bases. The germline V and J ends were trimmed by 1 base and 3 bases, with 9 bases remaining between them. From germline, CDR1 is MGHRA and CDR2 YSYEKL. There are 14 residues in the CDR3. The CDR3 coding sequence is TGCGCCAGCAGCCAAGTTCCGGGGGAAGAGACCCAGTACTTC. Translating gives CASSQVPGEETQYF.

This clonotype was seen only a few times. The chain couples TRBV12-3 or TRBV12-4 to TRBJ2-6, with D maybe TRBD1 (5 bases). V gave up 2 bases and J gave up 0 bases, with 14 bases separating them. The CDR3 totals 18 residues. CDR3 residues: CASSLKGPTASGANVLTF. In nucleotides, the CDR3 is TGTGCCAGCAGTTTAAAGGGCCCGACAGCCTCTGGGGCCAACGTCCTGACTTTC.

The V call is TRBV29-1, the J call TRBJ2-5; 7 positions agree with TRBD2. Germline values: CDR1 SQVTM, CDR2 ANQGSEA. Trimming cost V 0 bases and J 4 bases; bases outside gene matches: 8. This CDR3 is built from 15 residues. The CDR3 here is CSVEEGGVRRETQYF. CDR3 nucleotide sequence: TGCAGCGTTGAAGAGGGAGGGGTTAGAAGAGAGACCCAGTACTTC. The entire variable domain, with the rest obtained from reference TRBV29-1 and TRBJ2-5, is as follows: SAVISQKPSRDICQRGTSLTIQCQVDSQVTMMFWYRQQPGQSLTLIATANQGSEATYESGFVIDKFPISRPNLTFSTLTVSNMSPEDSSIYLCSVEEGGVRRETQYFGPGTRLLVL.

The V gene is TRBV27, the J gene TRBJ2-5, with a tentative D call TRBD1 (5 bases). The last part of the DNA fits TRBJ2-7 better; the J call may be wrong. Germline loops: CDR1 MNHEY, CDR2 SMNVEV (reference sequence). CDR3 size: 15 residues. As DNA, the CDR3 is TGTGCCAGCAGCCCCTGGGCAGGGCAATTTACCGAGCAGTACTTC. Amino acids: CASSPWAGQFTEQYF.

The CDR3 here is CASSQDRTSGYYEQYF. CDR3 DNA: TGTGCCAGCAGCCAAGATAGAACTAGCGGGTACTACGAGCAGTACTTC. The chain joins TRBV14 to TRBJ2-7; 9 nucleotides match TRBD2. The CDR3 extends over 16 amino acids. J lost 3 bases, V lost 0 bases, and 6 bases had no gene match. Germline CDR1 is SGHDN and CDR2 is FVKESK.

The rearrangement joins TRBV11-2 to TRBJ2-6; 7 bases are a match to TRBD1. This CDR3 has 18 residues. Germline lookup yields CDR1 SGHAT and CDR2 FQNNGV. The ends lost 5 bases at V and 3 bases at J; junction bases unmatched: 13. CDR3 sequence reads: CASSAPGGNIGGANVLTF. DNA for the CDR3: TGTGCCAGCAGCGCCCCAGGGGGAAATATAGGTGGGGCCAACGTCCTGACTTTC.

This clonotype has just a few counts. The gene calls are TRBV7-2 and TRBJ2-3, with D uncertain. The germline V gene has CDR1 SGHTA and CDR2 FQGNSA. The CDR3 contains 17 residues. V lost 2 bases, J lost 2 bases, and 17 bases lay in between. The CDR3 here is CASSLNPPRANTDTQYF. The CDR3 nucleotides read TGTGCCAGCAGCTTAAACCCCCCCCGGGCGAACACAGATACGCAGTATTTT.

V usage is TRBV5-5 and J usage is TRBJ2-6; D gene uncertain. V dropped 3 bases and J dropped 0 bases, with 10 bases sitting between them. Per the germline V gene, CDR1 is SGHKS and CDR2 is YYEKEE (reference sequence). The CDR3 sequence is 16 residues long. The CDR3 protein is CASSSHTSSGANVLTF. The CDR3 DNA reads TGTGCCAGCAGCTCTCACACGAGCTCTGGGGCCAACGTCCTGACTTTC.

This clonotype was seen a few times. This chain links TRBV29-1 with TRBJ1-4, with D possibly being TRBD1 (6 bases). The germline V gene has CDR1 SQVTM and CDR2 ANQGSEA. Trimming stripped 6 bases from V and 7 bases from J, with 18 bases between. This CDR3 comprises 14 residues. For the CDR3, the DNA is TGCAGCGTCGTAGAAGGGGGATTAGGTGAAAAACTGTTTTTT. Translation gives CSVVEGGLGEKLFF.

The chain combines TRBV4-1 with TRBJ2-1; D gene uncertain. The CDR3 totals 16 residues. V lost 0 bases to trimming and J lost 6 bases, with 15 bases between them. Germline V CDR1 and CDR2: MGHRA, YSYEKL. DNA of the CDR3: TGCGCCAGCAGCCAAGATCGGGTGGCGATGAGCAATGAGCAGTTCTTC. Amino acids: CASSQDRVAMSNEQFF.

A single count supports this clonotype. The chain combines TRBV11-2 with TRBJ2-3; D is possibly TRBD2 (5 bases). This CDR3 has 16 amino acids. V lost 5 bases and J 3 bases, leaving 18 bases between the germline ends. CDR1 and CDR2 from the germline V gene are SGHAT and FQNNGV. The DNA for the CDR3 is TGTGCCAGCAGCCCGCCCCAGGCGGGTGTTACAGATACGCAGTATTTT. Translating gives CASSPPQAGVTDTQYF.

The chain employs TRBV2 and TRBJ2-1; 14 positions match TRBD2. The CDR3 is made up of 18 amino acids. V lost 6 bases, J lost 4 bases, and 11 bases stayed unmatched. Germline V gene data show CDR1 as SNHLY and CDR2 as FYNNEI. CDR3 protein: CASRGTSGRGGPYNEQFF. CDR3 bases: TGTGCCAGCAGGGGGACTAGCGGGAGAGGAGGCCCATACAATGAGCAGTTCTTC.

CDR3 region: CASSSTGATNYGYTF. CDR3 bases: TGTGCCAGCAGCTCGACAGGGGCGACCAACTATGGCTACACCTTC. This sequence joins TRBV6-5 and TRBJ1-2; 8 bases fit TRBD1. The CDR3 is 15 residues long. CDR1 is MNHEY, CDR2 SVGAGI, per germline. Trimming removed 6 bases from V and 2 bases from J; junction bases left unmatched: 8.

The rearrangement uses TRBV10-2 and TRBJ2-5; D is undetermined. Deletions cut 3 bases from V and 2 bases from J, with 16 bases between. The CDR3 length is 16 residues. Germline loops: CDR1 WSHSY, CDR2 SAAADI. The CDR3 reads CASSDTGGAPQETQYF. The CDR3 coding sequence is TGCGCCAGCAGTGATACTGGTGGAGCCCCTCAAGAGACCCAGTACTTC.

The V and J genes are TRBV5-1 and TRBJ2-1, with unresolved D. The CDR3 has 14 amino acids. In germline, CDR1 is SGHRS, CDR2 YFSETQ. Trimming took 0 bases from V and 8 from J, leaving 12 bases between them. CDR3 DNA: TGCGCCAGCAGCTTGGTTGCGAATGGAGATGAGCAGTTCTTC. This translates into CASSLVANGDEQFF.

This chain links TRBV4-2 with TRBJ2-3; 9 nucleotides match TRBD2. J lost 1 base, V lost 1 base, and 3 bases had no gene match. Germline V gives CDR1 LGHNA, CDR2 YNFKEQ. The CDR3 covers 16 residues. Written as DNA, the CDR3 is TGTGCCAGCAGCCAAGTTCGGACTAGCGGCACAGATACGCAGTATTTT. This gives the protein CASSQVRTSGTDTQYF.

The chain combines TRBV6-5 with TRBJ2-1, with TRBD2 as a possible D gene (5 bases). The CDR3 is 14 residues long. Between the trimmed V and J ends, which lost 2 bases and 4 bases, there was a span of 9 bases. Germline V gene lookup returns CDR1 MNHEY and CDR2 SVGAGI. The CDR3: CASSYVRGYNEQFF. CDR3 DNA: TGTGCCAGCAGTTACGTTCGGGGATACAATGAGCAGTTCTTC.

The V gene is TRBV20-1, the J gene TRBJ2-3; tentatively, D is TRBD2 (6 bases). The CDR3 length is 15 residues. The V end lost 1 base, the J end lost 1 base, and 12 bases lay between the germline ends. Germline V gene sequence: CDR1 DFQATT, CDR2 SNEGSKA (reference sequence). The CDR3 region is CSARVGGTRTDTQYF. The DNA for the CDR3 is TGCAGTGCTAGAGTCGGCGGGACGCGCACAGATACGCAGTATTTT.